This TCR beta chain was found in a study of cytomegalovirus exposure and HLA in healthy donors. Use of 60 Vbeta and 13 Jbeta primers characterized the PCR. The authors' processing: Counted up in a later analysis, unique TCR beta chains came to approximately 77 million, with about 9.9 million shared. Libraries were prepared by immunoSEQ multiplex PCR; TCRdb keeps only in-frame clonotypes and omits some of them. D and trimming come from the DNA, and the V and J calls and clone size come from that table. The top ten hold around 4% of the sample, which has around 110,000 clones, approximately 80% seen once. As for this clone: Its specificity is unknown.

Notes on the study in general: Later analysis showed TCR association rates varying by HLA locus, highest for DRB1 and lowest for HLA-C. There were some V segments, including TRBV6-2 and TRBV6-3, excluded as indistinguishable.

Unmatched junction bases numbered 6, after V lost 0 bases and J lost 9 bases. This CDR3 contains 16 residues. Germline V gives CDR1 SGHRS, CDR2 YFSETQ. The chain uses TRBV5-1 and TRBJ2-1; 13 bases match TRBD2. The sequence came from a male donor in good health and CMV-seronegative. Sequenced input: PBMCs. The chain's CDR3 is CASSLAGTSGTGEQFF. The CDR3 nucleotides read TGCGCCAGCAGCTTGGCCGGGACTAGCGGGACGGGTGAGCAGTTCTTC.